The following is a TCR beta chain sequence with its context. Germline-derived CDR1 and CDR2 are SNHLY and FYNNEI. With V trimmed by 8 bases and J by 7 bases, 9 bases remained unmatched. This CDR3 comprises 15 residues. Here immunoSEQ multiplex PCR was the method, and the copy in TCRdb shows in-frame clones only, minus some. In the table there are just over 20,000 clones, about 90% of which are singletons. These data originate in a study of T cells in narcolepsy. J is TRBJ2-2 and V is TRBV2, with TRBD2 matching over 11 bases. The material sequenced was CD45RA- memory CD4+ T cells from PBMCs. The sequence was obtained from a human donor with narcolepsy. The CDR3, as DNA: TGTGCCAGCGGGTCGACTAGCGGGATGGGCGGGGAGCTGTTTTTT. It encodes CASGSTSGMGGELFF.